This record looks at one T cell receptor (beta chain) sequence and its context. Which antigen it targets is not known. Within one base of it there is no much larger clone, and no base qualities were kept. These data originate in a study of blood T cells in healthy people across ages (dated by TCRdb to about 2015). In the study overall: In model experiments, template switching captured about one uniquely barcoded TCR beta cDNA molecule for every two T cells. Age-related changes in TCR beta repertoire diversity were measured in the study by deep sequencing normalized with unique cDNA molecular identifiers. The donors were split into four age groups: young (average roughly 15 years), middle-aged (39), aged (62) and long-lived (approximately 80). To avoid experimental bias, donors of different ages were distributed randomly across sequencing lanes. The study analyzed two additional independent replicas of 1 million unique cDNA reads from the same blood draw for two donors, one aged 18 to 29 and one aged 80 or older. Broad study findings and their caveats: Observed TCR beta diversity per million T cells fell roughly linearly with age, and a significant reduction was already apparent by age roughly 40. Because profiling used bulk unsorted PBMCs, naive and antigen-experienced compartments could not be compared conclusively. Compared with the aged group, the long-lived group had more naive CD4+ T cells, fewer expanded clones and increased TCR diversity, suggesting age selection. Estimates of total diversity based on one million sequenced T cells were regarded as lower bounds and as underestimates. The CMV infection status of donors was not known, potentially confounding age-related changes in expanded clonotypes. Observed TCR beta diversity correlated strongly with the percentage of naive T cells measured by flow cytometry.

The protocol used for the library was 5' RACE. Sequencing used an Illumina HiSeq 2500. A second PCR of about 6 to 11 cycles was performed with a sample-barcoded 5' primer and a J-beta primer mix. Each TCR beta cDNA molecule received a unique molecular identifier from a template-switch 5' adaptor carrying 12 random nucleotides. Each sample yielded at least 3 million CDR3-containing paired-end reads. First-strand cDNA synthesis was performed from all RNA using the Mint cDNA synthesis kit, with priming by a TRBC-specific oligonucleotide. Following uracil-DNA glycosylase treatment, a first 18-cycle PCR with universal primers M1SS and BC2_uni_R was performed on all cDNA. Per the authors' processing: For normalization, 1 million high-quality reads, each with a distinct molecular identifier, were randomly selected from each sample. Instead of being binned into consensus sequences, reads that shared molecular identifiers were thrown out. MiTCR, run with a Q25 quality threshold and the strictest error-elimination algorithm, handled CDR3 identification, clonotype clustering and error correction. A nonparametric unseen species model with Euler transformation was used to estimate lower-bound total TCR beta diversity. The raw public data were reprocessed by TCRdb itself: fastp quality trimming at Q25, MiXCR clonotype calling, in-frame beta chains only. Entries that share a CDR3 protein sequence are merged under the most common genes and DNA. It is TCRdb's table, rather than the study itself, that gives the V and J calls and clone size. Recorded for this sample are 1 million to 1.2 million distinct CDR3 sequences; roughly two fifths of them occurred a single time. In total, the top ten clones hold approximately 14% of the sample.

V and J are truncated by 6 bases and 9 bases respectively, leaving an intervening sequence of 17 bases. Reading from cysteine to phenylalanine, the CDR3 counts 13 amino acids. Just the 39-base CDR3 DNA is kept, in frame starting at base 1. Systemically healthy Caucasian individuals from Russia, about 38 in total and aged roughly 6 to 95 years, were included as donors. Each donor gave approximately 9.3 milliliters of peripheral blood, collected into EDTA-treated Vacutainer tubes. PBMCs were isolated by Ficoll-Paque density-gradient centrifugation, with at least 7 million obtained per sample. Total RNA, at least 6 micrograms per sample, was extracted from PBMCs with Trizol reagent. Naive CD45RAhigh/CD27high T cell percentages were measured by flow cytometry on a PBMC aliquot from every donor.

The origin of this receptor is a man between 18 and 29 years old in good health. Recombination connected TRBV12-3 or TRBV12-4 to TRBJ1-1; a confident D gene designation cannot be given. Sequences were obtained from blood. The nucleotide sequence is given as TGTGCCAGCAGCGCCGGGTCCCGATCCCAAGCTTTCTTT. It is translated as CASSAGSRSQAFF.